This T cell receptor beta chain was captured by sequencing in a study of CD8+ T cells in alopecia areata. At the level of the study: The tofacitinib course ran for 6 to 18 months and was followed by 6 months off drug.

Study conclusions and caveats: The study found higher clonality in lesional than normal scalp, especially in alopecia totalis/universalis.

Remarks on this clone: The antigen is not known.

Sequencing relied on a cDNA template that was reverse transcribed from extracted RNA. Measured with immunoSEQ multiplex PCR; TCRdb has only the in-frame clones, and not every one. Of some 130,000 clones detected, about 46% appear once; the ten largest clones hold around 19%. Germline V CDR1 and CDR2: SQVTM, ANQGSEA. The CDR3 is 12 residues long. Trimming left V 1 base short and J 1 base short, with 4 bases between. Lesional scalp punch biopsies and peripheral blood were collected from alopecia areata patients. Sorted populations comprised CD4+ and CD8+ T cells obtained from PBMCs. The origin of this receptor is a human donor with alopecia areata. Sequenced material: CD8+ T cells sorted from blood, taken at week 0. V usage is TRBV29-1 and J usage is TRBJ1-1; D is unresolved. CDR3 residues: CSVEVGNTEAFF. The DNA for the CDR3 is TGCAGCGTTGAAGTGGGGAACACTGAAGCTTTCTTT.